This T cell receptor beta chain was sequenced in a study of blood T cell repertoires in COVID-19. Background on the study: Collection of acute and convalescent COVID-19 samples took place in the United States, Italy and Spain. T cells, B-cell-depleted T cells, or PBMCs provided the cDNA or gDNA that served as material.

In the original analysis: The assay estimated nucleated cells by amplifying reference gene primers. Sequencing was performed with immunoSEQ multiplex PCR; in TCRdb, only in-frame clones are kept and a portion is missing. V, J and clone size reflect that table, while D and trimming were determined from the DNA. The data show over 120,000 clones, over 80% seen once. V lost 5 bases to trimming and J lost 4 bases; unmatched junction nucleotides: 6. Germline V gene lookup returns CDR1 SEHNR and CDR2 FQNEAQ (reference sequence). The CDR3 spans 15 residues. Sequenced input: peripheral blood. V gene TRBV7-9 combines with J gene TRBJ2-2; 8 nucleotides match TRBD1. This sequence was found in a woman aged 50 to 60 with acute or convalescent COVID-19. In DNA, the CDR3 is TGTGCCAGCAGCGTCACAGGGGGGTTCACCGGGGAGCTGTTTTTT. Amino acid sequence: CASSVTGGFTGELFF.